A single TCR beta chain is shown here with its context. Assay used: immunoSEQ multiplex PCR; TCRdb lists only in-frame clones, some missing. The repertoire holds roughly 95,000 clones, with less than 85% as singletons. The data originate from a study of blood T cell repertoires in COVID-19. Overall study context: Some COVID-19 samples were acute and others convalescent; all came from the United States, Italy and Spain. From T cells, B-cell-depleted T cells, or PBMCs came the material, which was cDNA or gDNA.

Deletions cut 0 bases from V and 8 bases from J, with 11 bases between. This CDR3 comprises 14 residues. Germline CDR1 reads SGHTA; CDR2 reads FQGNSA. The TCR was taken from a human donor in a cohort sampled during active COVID-19. The V gene is TRBV7-2, the J gene TRBJ2-1; D remains unclear. Sequenced input: peripheral blood. Here the CDR3 reads CASSLAVNSYEQFF. DNA of the CDR3: TGTGCCAGCAGCTTAGCTGTCAACTCGTATGAGCAGTTCTTC.